The table lists the clone carrying this TCR beta chain with many counts. The antigen is unknown. This record comes from a study of response to subunit inactivated influenza vaccine. General study points: After each seasonal influenza vaccination, few new T cells are recruited, the authors suggested.

TCRdb reprocessed the RT-PCR reads with MiXCR, giving one entry per CDR3 protein. The repertoire includes 450,000 to 600,000 distinct CDR3 sequences, 7.6% of them detected once, and 10% to 15% sits in the top ten. Losses at the gene ends were 1 base for V and 3 bases for J; bases not matched to a gene: 5. The CDR3 covers 15 residues. The sequences come from PBMCs from blood, collected around 25 months after vaccination. The receptor's source is a man aged 45-69 years who received an inactivated influenza vaccine. The V gene is TRBV12-3 or TRBV12-4, the J gene TRBJ2-7; 8 bases are shared with TRBD1. The CDR3 region is CASSLVDRGFYEQYF. DNA of the CDR3: TGTGCCAGCAGTTTAGTTGACAGGGGATTCTACGAGCAGTACTTC.